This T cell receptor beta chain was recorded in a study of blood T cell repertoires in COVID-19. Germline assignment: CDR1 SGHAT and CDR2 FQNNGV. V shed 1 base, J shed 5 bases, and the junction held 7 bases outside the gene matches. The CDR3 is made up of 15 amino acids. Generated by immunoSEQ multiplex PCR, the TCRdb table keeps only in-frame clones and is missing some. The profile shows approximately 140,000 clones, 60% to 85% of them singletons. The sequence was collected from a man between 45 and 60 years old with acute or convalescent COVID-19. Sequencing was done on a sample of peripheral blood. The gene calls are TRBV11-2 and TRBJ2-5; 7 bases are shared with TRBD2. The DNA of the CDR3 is TGTGCCAGCAGCTTAGGGCGGGGGACGCGGGAGACCCAGTACTTC. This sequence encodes CASSLGRGTRETQYF. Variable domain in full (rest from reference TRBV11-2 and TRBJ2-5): EAGVAQSPRYKIIEKRQSVAFWCNPISGHATLYWYQQILGQGPKLLIQFQNNGVVDDSQLPKDRFSAERLKGVDSTLKIQPAKLEDSAVYLCASSLGRGTRETQYFGPGTRLLVL.